One and the same sample provided the 12 T cell receptor beta chains below, sequenced in a study of blood T cells in healthy people across ages. Using a J-beta primer mix together with a sample-barcoded 5' primer, a second PCR was run for roughly 6 to 12 cycles. From the 5' RACE reads, TCRdb called clonotypes with MiXCR, one entry per CDR3 protein. Among some 1.6 million distinct CDR3 sequences, roughly 32% were seen once, and the ten largest hold around 11%. The sample comprised blood. These receptors were taken from a woman aged 25 to 39 in good health.

The chain joins TRBV7-9 to TRBJ2-1; 12 nucleotides agree with TRBD2. This CDR3 is built from 16 residues. Germline values: CDR1 SEHNR, CDR2 FQNEAQ (reference sequence). V trimming: 1 base; J trimming: 8 bases; junction bases outside the gene matches: 6. For the CDR3, the DNA is TGTGCCAGCAGCTTAGTCCTAGCGGGGGGGCCGTATGAGCAGTTCTTC. Amino acid sequence: CASSLVLAGGPYEQFF.

The rearrangement uses TRBV20-1 and TRBJ2-1, with 7 bases matching TRBD2. The J call could be wrong; TRBJ2-7 is a better fit for the DNA end. The CDR3 sequence is 14 residues long. Germline V gene sequence: CDR1 DFQATT, CDR2 SNEGSKA (reference sequence). CDR3: CSVSGLADYNEQYF. The CDR3 nucleotides read TGCAGTGTTAGCGGGCTAGCAGATTACAATGAGCAGTACTTC.

In the case of this clonotype: Mismatch with germline at one junction end may stem from a read error. The chain has TRBV3-1 and TRBJ1-2, with D uncertain. The length of the CDR3 is 15 residues. The germline CDR1 and CDR2 sequences are LGHDT and YNNKEL (reference sequence). CDR3 region: CAGSQDWEVKVGYTF. The CDR3 coding sequence is TGTGCCGGCAGCCAAGATTGGGAGGTCAAAGTCGGCTACACCTTC.

V gene TRBV7-9 combines with J gene TRBJ2-3, with 12 positions matching TRBD2. V shed 3 bases and J 5 bases; nucleotides not matched to a gene: 9. The V gene's germline CDR1 is SEHNR and CDR2 FQNEAQ (reference sequence). This CDR3 is built from 17 residues. The chain's CDR3 is CASSLARKLAGGDTQYF. DNA of the CDR3: TGTGCCAGCAGCTTGGCCCGAAAACTAGCGGGGGGAGATACGCAGTATTTT.

This clonotype was observed at least ten times. The chain is built from TRBV11-2 and TRBJ2-3, with no clear D. CDR3 length equals 14 residues. Germline CDR1 reads SGHAT; CDR2 reads FQNNGV. Trimming cost V 1 base and J 3 bases, with 8 bases left between them. CDR3 sequence reads: CASSLGMGTDTQYF. The CDR3 nucleotides read TGTGCCAGCAGCTTAGGTATGGGGACAGATACGCAGTATTTT.

This clonotype was observed many times. The rearrangement links TRBV7-9 to TRBJ2-1, with 9 bases identical to TRBD1. Germline lookup yields CDR1 SEHNR and CDR2 FQNEAQ (reference sequence). V shed 5 bases and J 8 bases; nucleotides not matched to a gene: 10. The CDR3 is 15 amino acids. The CDR3 nucleotides read TGTGCCAGCAGCCCCCGGGGACAGGGATACTATGAGCAGTTCTTC. It encodes CASSPRGQGYYEQFF.

The gene calls are TRBV20-1 and TRBJ2-5, with a possible D match to TRBD2 (6 bases). Germline CDR1 DFQATT, CDR2 SNEGSKA (reference sequence). The CDR3 spans 13 residues. Trimming took off 3 bases at V and 2 bases at J, with 10 bases between the two ends. CDR3 nucleotides: TGCAGTGCTAGGGGGACTCAACAAGAGACCCAGTACTTC. It encodes CSARGTQQETQYF.

The genes are TRBV3-1 and TRBJ2-5; possibly TRBD2 for D (5 bases). Looked up from germline, CDR1 is LGHDT and CDR2 is YNNKEL (reference sequence). The CDR3 has 14 amino acids. V shed 4 bases and J shed 0 bases, with 9 bases lying between them. CDR3 region: CASSRRRDQETQYF. The DNA for the CDR3 is TGTGCCAGCAGCCGCCGGCGGGACCAAGAGACCCAGTACTTC.

V and J are TRBV6-1 and TRBJ2-7, with no clear D. CDR1 and CDR2 (germline): MNHNS, SASEGT. The V end was cut by 8 bases, the J end by 4 bases, with 12 bases between. The CDR3 runs to 12 residues. The CDR3: CASQNSFYEQYF. CDR3 nucleotides: TGTGCCAGCCAGAACAGTTTTTACGAGCAGTACTTC.

The table lists this clonotype with a few counts. The chain recombines TRBV15 with TRBJ2-1; D assignment may be TRBD1 or TRBD2 (5 bases each). V was shortened by 3 bases and J by 9 bases, with 18 bases between the two germline ends. CDR3 length: 15 residues. CDR1 LNHNV and CDR2 YYDKDF come from the germline V gene (reference sequence). CDR3 loop: CATSSGVGRMFEQFF. CDR3 coding DNA: TGTGCCACCAGCAGTGGGGTGGGACGGATGTTTGAGCAGTTCTTC.

This clonotype was seen more than once but under ten times. The chain joins TRBV5-1 to TRBJ2-7, with D tentatively TRBD1 or TRBD2 (5 bases each). Per germline, CDR1 SGHRS and CDR2 YFSETQ. The V and J ends lost 0 bases and 6 bases respectively, with 7 bases between them. The CDR3 length is 12 residues. The CDR3 protein is CASSLAGTEQYF. The CDR3 region has the DNA TGCGCCAGCAGCTTGGCCGGGACCGAGCAGTACTTC. Full variable domain (remainder filled in from reference TRBV5-1 and TRBJ2-7): KAGVTQTPRYLIKTRGQQVTLSCSPISGHRSVSWYQQTPGQGLQFLFEYFSETQRNKGNFPGRFSGRQFSNSRSEMNVSTLELGDSALYLCASSLAGTEQYFGPGTRLTVT.

V usage is TRBV18 and J usage is TRBJ1-1, with D possibly TRBD1 on 5 matching bases. Deletions cut 6 bases from V and 0 bases from J, with 14 bases between. Germline V gives CDR1 KGHSH, CDR2 LQKENI. The CDR3 extends over 15 amino acids. The CDR3 sequence is CASSEGQIMNTEAFF. The DNA of the CDR3 is TGTGCCAGCTCCGAGGGGCAGATTATGAACACTGAAGCTTTCTTT. The full variable domain, completed using reference TRBV18 and TRBJ1-1, is NAGVMQNPRHLVRRRGQEARLRCSPMKGHSHVYWYRQLPEEGLKFMVYLQKENIIDESGMPKERFSAEFPKEGPSILRIQQVVRGDSAAYFCASSEGQIMNTEAFFGQGTRLTVV.